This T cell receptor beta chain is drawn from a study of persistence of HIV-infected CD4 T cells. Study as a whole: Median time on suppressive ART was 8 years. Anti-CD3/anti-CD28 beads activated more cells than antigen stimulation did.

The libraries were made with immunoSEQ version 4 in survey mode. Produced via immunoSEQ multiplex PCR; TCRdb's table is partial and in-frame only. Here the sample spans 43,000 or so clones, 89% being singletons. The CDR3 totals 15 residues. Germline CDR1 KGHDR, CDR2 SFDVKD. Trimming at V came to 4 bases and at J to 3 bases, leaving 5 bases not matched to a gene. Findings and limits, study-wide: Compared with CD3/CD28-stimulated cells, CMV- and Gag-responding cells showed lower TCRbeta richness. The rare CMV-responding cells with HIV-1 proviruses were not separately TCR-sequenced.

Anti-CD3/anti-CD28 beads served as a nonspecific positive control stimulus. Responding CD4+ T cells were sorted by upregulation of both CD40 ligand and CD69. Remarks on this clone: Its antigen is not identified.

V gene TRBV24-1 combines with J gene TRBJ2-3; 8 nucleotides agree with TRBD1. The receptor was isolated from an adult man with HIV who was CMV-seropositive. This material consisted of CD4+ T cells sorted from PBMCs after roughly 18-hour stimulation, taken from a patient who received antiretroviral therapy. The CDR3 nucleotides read TGTGCCACCAGTGACCCTGGACAGGGTACAGATACGCAGTATTTT. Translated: CATSDPGQGTDTQYF.